This passage covers 23 T cell receptor beta chains from one sample sequenced in a study of blood T cell repertoires in COVID-19. Profiling relied on immunoSEQ multiplex PCR, and the TCRdb table lists in-frame clones only, not all of them. The sample lists around 200,000 clones; approximately 81% were seen once. The material sequenced was peripheral blood. Receptor source: a woman in her seventies with COVID-19, enrolled during active disease.

The chain joins TRBV14 to TRBJ2-1, with 11 positions matching TRBD2. Germline V gene lookup returns CDR1 SGHDN and CDR2 FVKESK. The V segment lost 1 base and the J segment 7 bases; nucleotides outside the gene matches: 6. The CDR3 consists of 16 residues. CDR3 in amino acids: CASSQVFLAGGNEQFF. CDR3 sequence (DNA): TGTGCCAGCAGCCAAGTTTTCCTAGCGGGAGGAAATGAGCAGTTCTTC.

This clone has just one count. The chain carries TRBV3-1 (or the pseudogene TRBV3-2) and TRBJ2-7; TRBD2 is a possible D gene (6 bases). The V end was cut by 5 bases, the J end by 5 bases, with 13 bases between. Per the germline V gene, CDR1 is LGHDT and CDR2 is YNNKEL (reference sequence). This CDR3 spans 13 amino acids. The CDR3 nucleotides are TGTGCCAGCAGCGGGGGGTTTCTCGACGAGCAGTACTTC. This gives the protein CASSGGFLDEQYF.

As for this clone: Other DNA sequences in this specimen translate into the identical CDR3. This chain links TRBV20-1 with TRBJ2-7; 8 nucleotides agree with TRBD2. The germline CDR1 and CDR2 sequences are DFQATT and SNEGSKA (reference sequence). The CDR3 contains 13 residues. V lost 3 bases and J lost 2; bases outside the gene matches: 3. CDR3 protein: CSASPGLAYEQYF. For the CDR3, the DNA is TGCAGTGCTAGTCCGGGACTAGCCTACGAGCAGTACTTC.

This chain connects TRBV28 to TRBJ1-2, with TRBD1 as a possible D gene (6 bases). The V gene lost 5 bases and the J gene lost 0 bases, with 10 bases spanning the gap. CDR3 size: 14 residues. Germline V gene data show CDR1 as MDHEN and CDR2 as SYDVKM. The CDR3 DNA is TGTGCCAGCAGTCCAGGGGTTACTAACTATGGCTACACCTTC. Amino acids: CASSPGVTNYGYTF.

The gene calls are TRBV10-3 and TRBJ1-5; D is possibly TRBD1 (5 bases). Trimming stripped 3 bases from V and 6 bases from J, with 9 bases between. The CDR3 has 13 amino acids. The V gene's germline CDR1 is ENHRY and CDR2 SYGVKD. The CDR3 region is CAISDAGVQPQHF. CDR3 sequence (DNA): TGTGCCATCAGTGACGCGGGGGTTCAGCCCCAGCATTTT.

The genes are TRBV27 and TRBJ2-1; 8 nucleotides agree with TRBD2. The length of the CDR3 is 15 residues. V was pared by 0 bases and J by 8 bases, with 6 bases of the junction left unmatched. Germline V gene lookup returns CDR1 MNHEY and CDR2 SMNVEV (reference sequence). CDR3 in DNA: TGTGCCAGCAGTTTATCCAGCGGGGGCGGGTATGAGCAGTTCTTC. Translated, it gives CASSLSSGGGYEQFF.

This chain connects TRBV11-1 to TRBJ2-2; TRBD2 matches at 12 bases. The CDR3 has 16 amino acids. The V gene's germline CDR1 is SGHAT and CDR2 FQDESV (reference sequence). V shed 5 bases and J 5 bases; nucleotides not matched to a gene: 6. The CDR3 loop is CASSKTSGGGTGELFF. CDR3 DNA sequence: TGTGCCAGCAGCAAGACTAGCGGGGGTGGAACCGGGGAGCTGTTTTTT.

The gene calls are TRBV19 and TRBJ2-5, with 7 bases fitting TRBD1. Germline V gene lookup returns CDR1 LNHDA and CDR2 SQIVND (reference sequence). The CDR3 sequence is 13 residues long. V was clipped by 6 bases and J by 4 bases; unmatched bases: 5. The DNA for the CDR3 is TGTGCCAGTAGGCTACAGGGGAGAGAGACCCAGTACTTC. The encoded protein is CASRLQGRETQYF.

The chain employs TRBV24-1 and TRBJ2-2; 10 bases align to TRBD2. This CDR3 has 16 amino acids. The ends lost 6 bases at V and 6 bases at J; junction bases unmatched: 9. The germline V gene has CDR1 KGHDR and CDR2 SFDVKD. CDR3 amino acids: CATSSESLAGAGELFF. The DNA of the CDR3 is TGTGCCACCAGTTCAGAAAGTCTAGCGGGGGCCGGGGAGCTGTTTTTT.

This clone was counted once. The chain recombines TRBV11-3 with TRBJ1-4; D possibly corresponds to TRBD1 (5 bases). V was pared by 2 bases and J by 7 bases, with 11 bases between. CDR3 size: 14 residues. Germline V gene sequence: CDR1 SGHNT, CDR2 YENEEA. The CDR3 coding sequence is TGTGCCAGCAGCTTATTGCAGGGAAGTGAAAAACTGTTTTTT. Translation: CASSLLQGSEKLFF.

This rearrangement joins TRBV5-1 to TRBJ2-5; maybe TRBD1 (6 bases). Looked up from germline, CDR1 is SGHRS and CDR2 is YFSETQ. Trimming removed 6 bases at V and 5 bases at J, with 14 bases between. The CDR3 has 13 amino acids. CDR3 in amino acids: CASKYTGPETQYF. The DNA of the CDR3 is TGCGCCAGCAAATACACAGGGCCGGAGACCCAGTACTTC.

The chain links TRBV14 to TRBJ2-7, with 8 bases matching TRBD1. The germline gives CDR1 SGHDN, CDR2 FVKESK. V shed 5 bases, J shed 6 bases, and the junction held 6 bases outside the gene matches. The CDR3 is 13 amino acids. The CDR3 DNA sequence: TGTGCCAGCAGCAGAGACAGGGGAGTCGAGCAGTACTTC. Translation: CASSRDRGVEQYF.

This chain uses TRBV7-6 with TRBJ2-7, with D possibly matching TRBD1 (5 bases). Trimming pared 0 bases from V and 3 bases from J, leaving 12 bases between. The CDR3 spans 15 residues. Germline CDR1 and CDR2: SGHVS and FNYEAQ. The CDR3 is CASSLASGKGYEQYF. The CDR3, as DNA: TGTGCCAGCAGCTTAGCGTCAGGGAAGGGCTACGAGCAGTACTTC.

The V and J genes are TRBV15 and TRBJ2-3; 9 nucleotides match TRBD2. Germline CDR1 LNHNV, CDR2 YYDKDF (reference sequence). V was pared by 9 bases and J by 4 bases, with 5 bases of the junction left unmatched. The CDR3 length is 13 residues. The CDR3, as DNA: TGTGCCACAGGCGGGAGGGCCGCAGATACGCAGTATTTT. Translating it yields CATGGRAADTQYF.

This chain connects TRBV5-1 to TRBJ2-7; TRBD2 agrees at 8 bases. Germline V CDR1 and CDR2: SGHRS, YFSETQ. This CDR3 region has 15 residues. V shed 2 bases, J shed 0 bases, and the junction held 4 bases outside the gene matches. CDR3 amino acids: CASSFQAGVSYEQYF. CDR3 in DNA: TGCGCCAGCAGCTTCCAAGCGGGAGTCTCCTACGAGCAGTACTTC. Full variable domain (rest looked up from reference TRBV5-1 and TRBJ2-7): KAGVTQTPRYLIKTRGQQVTLSCSPISGHRSVSWYQQTPGQGLQFLFEYFSETQRNKGNFPGRFSGRQFSNSRSEMNVSTLELGDSALYLCASSFQAGVSYEQYFGPGTRLTVT.

Turning to this clone: One junction end does not reproduce the germline sequence, and a read error may be involved. V gene TRBV7-9 combines with J gene TRBJ1-1; D possibly corresponds to TRBD1 (5 bases). Looked up from germline, CDR1 is SEHNR and CDR2 is FQNEAQ (reference sequence). This CDR3 is built from 13 residues. Here the CDR3 DNA reads TGTGCCAACAGCTTAGATAGGGGTACTGAAGCTTTCTTT. Its translation: CANSLDRGTEAFF. Full variable domain (missing parts from reference TRBV7-9 and TRBJ1-1): DTGVSQNPRHKITKRGQNVTFRCDPISEHNRLYWYRQTLGQGPEFLTYFQNEAQLEKSRLLSDRFSAERPKGSFSTLEIQRTEQGDSAMYLCANSLDRGTEAFFGQGTRLTVV.

The chain links TRBV19 to TRBJ1-1; 9 bases fit TRBD1. The CDR3 has 15 amino acids. Germline V gene sequence: CDR1 LNHDA, CDR2 SQIVND (reference sequence). V gave up 5 bases and J gave up 1 base; unmatched junction bases: 5. The CDR3 sequence is CASSPTGGWNTEAFF. The DNA for the CDR3 is TGTGCCAGTAGTCCGACAGGGGGATGGAACACTGAAGCTTTCTTT.

The V gene is TRBV3-1 (or the pseudogene TRBV3-2), the J gene TRBJ2-5; TRBD2 matches 12 bases. Germline V gene data show CDR1 as LGHDT and CDR2 as YNNKEL (reference sequence). This CDR3 comprises 14 residues. Losses at the gene ends were 9 bases for V and 5 bases for J; bases not matched to a gene: 7. The CDR3, as DNA: TGTGCCAGTAGGACTAGCGGGGCGGCTGAGACCCAGTACTTC. Its protein product is CASRTSGAAETQYF.

This chain links TRBV5-4 with TRBJ2-7; 9 bases map to TRBD2. CDR1 and CDR2 (germline): SGHNT, YYREEE (reference sequence). The CDR3 contains 16 residues. Trimming cost V 3 bases and J 0 bases; bases outside gene matches: 7. The CDR3, as DNA: TGTGCCAGCAGCTGGGGGGGGACTAGCAGCTCCTACGAGCAGTACTTC. It is translated as CASSWGGTSSSYEQYF.

The chain joins TRBV11-2 to TRBJ2-3; 8 nucleotides line up with TRBD1. The CDR3 has 17 residues. J gave up 5 bases and V 0 bases, and 10 bases lay outside the gene matches. Germline CDR1 and CDR2: SGHAT and FQNNGV. The CDR3 region has the DNA TGTGCCAGCAGCTTAGAGCTCGACAGGGGACGGCGAGATACGCAGTATTTT. It is translated as CASSLELDRGRRDTQYF.

V gene TRBV5-1 combines with J gene TRBJ2-5, with D tentatively TRBD2 (5 bases). The germline V gene has CDR1 SGHRS and CDR2 YFSETQ. The CDR3 length is 14 residues. The ends were cut back, 0 bases at V and 5 bases at J, with 11 bases in the middle. The CDR3 coding sequence is TGCGCCAGCAGCTTGGCCGGATCGGGGGAGACCCAGTACTTC. It encodes CASSLAGSGETQYF.

The chain uses TRBV7-2 and TRBJ2-1; D gene uncertain. Germline V gene data show CDR1 as SGHTA and CDR2 as FQGNSA. CDR3 length: 17 residues. V was pared by 4 bases and J by 6 bases, with 22 bases between. The CDR3 region has the DNA TGTGCCAGCAGCTCCCTATGGGCCGCGAACCGCCCCAATGAGCAGTTCTTC. It translates to CASSSLWAANRPNEQFF.

CDR3 sequence reads: CATQDRGGGYNEQFF. The CDR3 DNA reads TGTGCCACCCAAGACAGGGGAGGAGGGTACAATGAGCAGTTCTTC. The chain employs TRBV24-1 and TRBJ2-1; the match to TRBD1 covers 8 bases. Germline V gene data show CDR1 as KGHDR and CDR2 as SFDVKD. V lost 9 bases, J lost 4 bases, and 10 bases stayed unmatched. The CDR3 runs 15 residues.